This T cell receptor beta chain was profiled in a study of shared clonotypes between healthy human individuals. Study-wide context: Researchers assigned three CD4 naive, three CD4 memory, two CD8 naive and one CD8 memory plate to each donor.

Naive-designated CD8 cells lacked CD45RO, were positively enriched for CCR7, and omitted terminally differentiated effector memory CD45RA+ cells. CDR3 size: 19 residues. Per germline, CDR1 SGHDT and CDR2 YYEEEE. V was cut by 4 bases and J by 0 bases, with 23 bases left in between. Data came from immunoSEQ multiplex PCR; TCRdb stores just in-frame clones and leaves some out. The sample contains nearly 2 million clones, approximately 94% of which appear only once. This clonotype originated in a man aged 18-30 years in good health. Sequenced input: naive CD8+ T cells sorted from blood. The V gene is TRBV5-6, the J gene TRBJ2-1, with D tentatively TRBD1 or TRBD2 (5 bases each). The CDR3 coding sequence is TGTGCCAGCAGCCGAGGGGCAAGCCGGGACCAAAACTCCTACAATGAGCAGTTCTTC. It specifies CASSRGASRDQNSYNEQFF.